This T cell receptor beta chain stems from a study of early T cells in non-severe SARS-CoV-2 infection. This clonotype was seen repeatedly, ten times or more. TCRdb redid the calling of the 5' RACE reads with MiXCR, one entry per CDR3 protein. Of around 50,000 distinct CDR3 sequences in the sample, over 9.5% were seen once. Trimming left V 6 bases short and J 5 bases short, with 11 bases between. The CDR3 length is 11 residues. CDR1 SQVTM and CDR2 ANQGSEA come from the germline V gene. The gene calls are TRBV29-1 and TRBJ2-7; a weak D match, TRBD2 (5 bases). This sequence was found in an adult who was a healthcare worker with PCR-confirmed SARS-CoV-2 infection or an uninfected control (not recorded which). Sequencing was performed on whole blood. CDR3 residues: CSVARGNEQYF. The CDR3 nucleotides are TGCAGCGTGGCCCGGGGTAACGAGCAGTACTTC.